The clone carrying this T cell receptor (beta chain) has at least ten counts. V lost 0 bases and J lost 13, with 15 bases in between. The CDR3 has 12 residues. Germline values: CDR1 GTSNPN, CDR2 SVGIG (reference sequence). TCR beta CDR3 sequences were amplified from RNA transcripts. TCR CDR3 regions were first amplified by RT-PCR with HTBI primers. TCRdb re-derived calls from the multiplex PCR reads in MiXCR, one entry per CDR3 protein. The table has more than 500,000 distinct CDR3 sequences, about 16% seen once; the top ten hold approximately 30%. The data derive from a study of T cells in Graves' hyperthyroidism and ophthalmopathy. For the diagnoses, clinical symptoms, serum thyroxine and TRAb, thyroid ultrasound and orbital computed tomography were used.

Sample: blood. The V call is TRBV30, the J call TRBJ2-5; possibly TRBD2 for D (5 bases). This receptor was obtained from a woman aged 25 to 39 with Graves' ophthalmopathy. The CDR3 loop reads CAWSVLSGNSYF. The CDR3 DNA is TGTGCCTGGAGTGTACTTTCCGGGAACTCGTACTTC.